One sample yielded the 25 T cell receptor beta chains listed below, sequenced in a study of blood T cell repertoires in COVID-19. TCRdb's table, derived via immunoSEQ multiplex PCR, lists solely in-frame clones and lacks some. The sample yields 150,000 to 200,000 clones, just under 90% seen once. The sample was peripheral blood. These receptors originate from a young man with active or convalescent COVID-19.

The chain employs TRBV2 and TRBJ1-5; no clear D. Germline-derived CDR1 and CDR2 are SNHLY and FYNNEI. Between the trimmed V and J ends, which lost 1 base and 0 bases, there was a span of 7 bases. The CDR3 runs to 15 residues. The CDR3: CASSEGTGSNQPQHF. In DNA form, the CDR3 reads TGTGCCAGCAGTGAAGGTACGGGTAGCAATCAGCCCCAGCATTTT.

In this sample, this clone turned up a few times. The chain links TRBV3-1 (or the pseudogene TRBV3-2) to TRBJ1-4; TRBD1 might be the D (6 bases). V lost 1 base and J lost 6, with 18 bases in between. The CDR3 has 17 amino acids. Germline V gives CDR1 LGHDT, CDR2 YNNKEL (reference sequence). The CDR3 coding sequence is TGTGCCAGCAGCCAAGGGTCGCCTGACAGGAGAGATGAAAAACTGTTTTTT. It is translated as CASSQGSPDRRDEKLFF.

CDR3 protein: CASSRGDVSSYNEQFF. CDR3 nucleotides: TGTGCCAGCAGCCGGGGGGACGTTAGCTCCTACAATGAGCAGTTCTTC. The rearrangement uses TRBV4-2 and TRBJ2-1; D may be TRBD2 (6 bases). The CDR3 covers 16 residues. V was shortened by 4 bases and J by 0 bases, with 13 bases between the two germline ends. Germline CDR1 and CDR2: LGHNA and YNFKEQ.

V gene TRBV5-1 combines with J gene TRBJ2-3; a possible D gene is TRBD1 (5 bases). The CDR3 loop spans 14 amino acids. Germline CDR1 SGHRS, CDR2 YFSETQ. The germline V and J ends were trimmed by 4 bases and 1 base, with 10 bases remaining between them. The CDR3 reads CASSREGGTDTQYF. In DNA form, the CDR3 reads TGCGCCAGCAGCCGCGAAGGGGGCACAGATACGCAGTATTTT. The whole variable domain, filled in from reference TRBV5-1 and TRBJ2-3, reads KAGVTQTPRYLIKTRGQQVTLSCSPISGHRSVSWYQQTPGQGLQFLFEYFSETQRNKGNFPGRFSGRQFSNSRSEMNVSTLELGDSALYLCASSREGGTDTQYFGPGTRLTVL.

CDR3 nucleotide sequence: TGTGCCACCAGCAGAGTTGGCGGCTACAATGAGCAGTTCTTC. Amino acids: CATSRVGGYNEQFF. The V gene is TRBV15, the J gene TRBJ2-1; D gene uncertain. Germline CDR1 is LNHNV and CDR2 is YYDKDF (reference sequence). The CDR3 sequence is 14 residues long. V was cut by 1 base and J by 3 bases, with 7 bases left in between.

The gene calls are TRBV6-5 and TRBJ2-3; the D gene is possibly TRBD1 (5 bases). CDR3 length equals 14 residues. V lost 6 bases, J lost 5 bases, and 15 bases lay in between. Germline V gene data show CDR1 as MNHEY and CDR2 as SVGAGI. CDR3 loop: CASRSGQGGDTQYF. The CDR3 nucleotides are TGTGCCAGCAGGTCCGGTCAGGGTGGAGATACGCAGTATTTT.

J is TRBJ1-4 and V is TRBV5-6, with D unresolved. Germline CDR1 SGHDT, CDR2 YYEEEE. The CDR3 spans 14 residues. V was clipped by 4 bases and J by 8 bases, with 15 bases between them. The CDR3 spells CASSTTFLQEKLFF. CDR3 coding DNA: TGTGCCAGCAGCACCACCTTCCTGCAGGAAAAACTGTTTTTT.

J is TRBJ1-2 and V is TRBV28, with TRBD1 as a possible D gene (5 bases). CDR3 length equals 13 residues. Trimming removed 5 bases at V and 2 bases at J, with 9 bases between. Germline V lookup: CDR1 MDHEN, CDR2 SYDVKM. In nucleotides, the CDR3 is TGTGCCAGCAGTCGACAGACCAACTATGGCTACACCTTC. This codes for CASSRQTNYGYTF.

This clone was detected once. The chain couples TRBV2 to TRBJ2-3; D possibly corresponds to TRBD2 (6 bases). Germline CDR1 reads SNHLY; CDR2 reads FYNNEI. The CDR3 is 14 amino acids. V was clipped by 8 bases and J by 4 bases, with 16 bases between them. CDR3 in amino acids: CASDFSGGADTQYF. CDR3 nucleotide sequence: TGTGCCAGCGATTTTAGCGGCGGGGCAGATACGCAGTATTTT.

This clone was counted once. The DNA for the CDR3 is TGTGCCAGCAGCCCCATTCCGGGACAGATTAACACTGAAGCTTTCTTT. Translating gives CASSPIPGQINTEAFF. This chain links TRBV7-9 with TRBJ1-1; 7 bases align to TRBD1. In germline, CDR1 is SEHNR, CDR2 FQNEAQ (reference sequence). This CDR3 region has 16 residues. V shed 5 bases, J shed 2 bases, and the junction held 11 bases outside the gene matches.

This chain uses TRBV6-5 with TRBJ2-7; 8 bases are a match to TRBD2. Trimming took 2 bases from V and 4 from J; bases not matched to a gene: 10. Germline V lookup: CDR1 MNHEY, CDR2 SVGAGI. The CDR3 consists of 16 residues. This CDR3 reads CASSYIGGRKAYEQYF. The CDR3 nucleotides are TGTGCCAGCAGTTACATCGGCGGGAGGAAGGCGTACGAGCAGTACTTC.

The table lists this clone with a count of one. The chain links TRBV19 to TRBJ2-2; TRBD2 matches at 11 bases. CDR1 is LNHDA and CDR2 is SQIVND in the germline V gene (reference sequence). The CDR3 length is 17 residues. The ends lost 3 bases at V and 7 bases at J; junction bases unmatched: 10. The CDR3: CASSILSGRGFVGELFF. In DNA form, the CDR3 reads TGTGCCAGTAGTATCCTTAGCGGGAGGGGTTTTGTCGGGGAGCTGTTTTTT.

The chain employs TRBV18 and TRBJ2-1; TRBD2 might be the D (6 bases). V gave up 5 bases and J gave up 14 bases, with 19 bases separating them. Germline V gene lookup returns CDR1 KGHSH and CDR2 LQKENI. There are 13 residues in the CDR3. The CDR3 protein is CASSGAREREKFF. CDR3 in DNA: TGTGCCAGCTCAGGGGCCCGGGAGAGGGAGAAGTTCTTC.

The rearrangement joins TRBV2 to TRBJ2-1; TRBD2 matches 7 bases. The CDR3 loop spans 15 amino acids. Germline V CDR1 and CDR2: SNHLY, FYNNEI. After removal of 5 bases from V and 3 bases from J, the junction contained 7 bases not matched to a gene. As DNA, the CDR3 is TGTGCCAGCAGTCGAGTTGCGGGGGACTACAATGAGCAGTTCTTC. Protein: CASSRVAGDYNEQFF.

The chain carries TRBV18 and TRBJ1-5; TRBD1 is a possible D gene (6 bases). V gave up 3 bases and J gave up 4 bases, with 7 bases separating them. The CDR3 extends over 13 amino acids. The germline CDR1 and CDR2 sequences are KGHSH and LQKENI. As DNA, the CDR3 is TGTGCCAGCTCACCGGACAGAAATCAGCCCCAGCATTTT. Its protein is CASSPDRNQPQHF.

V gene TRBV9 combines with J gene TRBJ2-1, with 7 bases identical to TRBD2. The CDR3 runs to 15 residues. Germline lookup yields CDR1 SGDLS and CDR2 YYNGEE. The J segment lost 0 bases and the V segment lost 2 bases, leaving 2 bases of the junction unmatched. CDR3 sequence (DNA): TGTGCCAGCAGCGTCCGGACTAGCTCCTACAATGAGCAGTTCTTC. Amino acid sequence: CASSVRTSSYNEQFF.

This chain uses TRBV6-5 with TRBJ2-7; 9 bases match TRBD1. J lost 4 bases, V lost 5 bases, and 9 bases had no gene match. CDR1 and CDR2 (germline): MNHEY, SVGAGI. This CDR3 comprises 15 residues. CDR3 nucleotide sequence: TGTGCCAGCAGTCTCACCGGGACAGGGAGTTACGAGCAGTACTTC. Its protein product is CASSLTGTGSYEQYF.

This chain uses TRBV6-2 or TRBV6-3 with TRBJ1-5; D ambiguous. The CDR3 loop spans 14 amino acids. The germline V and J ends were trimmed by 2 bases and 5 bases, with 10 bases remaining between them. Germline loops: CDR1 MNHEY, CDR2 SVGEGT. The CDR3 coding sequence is TGTGCCAGCAGTTACGCCTGGAGAGATCAGCCCCAGCATTTT. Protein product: CASSYAWRDQPQHF.

The CDR3 DNA sequence: TGTGCCAGCAGTGTGGACAGGGGGTTTGGGAACACTGAAGCTTTCTTT. This sequence encodes CASSVDRGFGNTEAFF. The chain uses TRBV2 and TRBJ1-1, with TRBD1 matching over 10 bases. Germline V gene sequence: CDR1 SNHLY, CDR2 FYNNEI. The CDR3 sequence is 16 residues long. V trimming: 4 bases; J trimming: 1 base; junction bases outside the gene matches: 6.

CDR3 in DNA: TGTGCCAGCAGCTTGGTACAGAACACTGAAGCTTTCTTT. Its protein product is CASSLVQNTEAFF. The chain carries TRBV11-2 and TRBJ1-1, with D unclear. There are 13 residues in the CDR3. The germline V gene encodes CDR1 SGHAT and CDR2 FQNNGV. Trimming pared 3 bases from V and 1 base from J, leaving 6 bases between.

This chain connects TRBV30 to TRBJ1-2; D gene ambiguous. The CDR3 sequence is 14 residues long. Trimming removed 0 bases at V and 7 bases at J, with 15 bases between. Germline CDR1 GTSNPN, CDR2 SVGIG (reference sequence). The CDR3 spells CAWSVLRGSGGYTF. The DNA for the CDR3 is TGTGCCTGGAGTGTACTGCGGGGTTCCGGTGGCTACACCTTC.

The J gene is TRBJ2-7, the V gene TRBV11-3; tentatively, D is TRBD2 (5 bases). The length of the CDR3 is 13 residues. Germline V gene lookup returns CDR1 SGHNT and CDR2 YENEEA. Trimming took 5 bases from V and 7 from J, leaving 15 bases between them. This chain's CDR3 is CASSRELQGEQYF. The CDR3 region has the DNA TGTGCCAGCAGCCGGGAACTCCAAGGGGAGCAGTACTTC. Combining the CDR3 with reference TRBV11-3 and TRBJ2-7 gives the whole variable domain EAGVVQSPRYKIIEKKQPVAFWCNPISGHNTLYWYLQNLGQGPELLIRYENEEAVDDSQLPKDRFSAERLKGVDSTLKIQPAELGDSAVYLCASSRELQGEQYFGPGTRLTVT.

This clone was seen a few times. The chain's CDR3 is CASSLGGGWDSPLHF. For the CDR3, the DNA is TGTGCCAGCAGTTTAGGTGGCGGGTGGGATTCACCCCTCCACTTT. The chain carries TRBV27 and TRBJ1-6; no reliable D call. Trimming took off 2 bases at V and 8 bases at J, with 13 bases between the two ends. Germline V gene data show CDR1 as MNHEY and CDR2 as SMNVEV (reference sequence). The length of the CDR3 is 15 residues.

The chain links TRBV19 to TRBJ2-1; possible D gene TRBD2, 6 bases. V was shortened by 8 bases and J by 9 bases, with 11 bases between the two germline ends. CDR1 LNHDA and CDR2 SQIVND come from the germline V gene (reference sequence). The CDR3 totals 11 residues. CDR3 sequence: CASEGGAEQFF. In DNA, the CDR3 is TGTGCCAGTGAAGGAGGGGCTGAGCAGTTCTTC.

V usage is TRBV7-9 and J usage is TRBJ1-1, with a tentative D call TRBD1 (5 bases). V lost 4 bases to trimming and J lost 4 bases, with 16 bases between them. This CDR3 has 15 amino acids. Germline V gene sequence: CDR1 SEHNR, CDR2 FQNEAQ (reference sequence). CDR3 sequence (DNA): TGTGCCAGCAGCTCCCCTGGGGCCCAGCCCACTGAAGCTTTCTTT. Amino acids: CASSSPGAQPTEAFF.